Here is one T cell receptor (beta chain) with its context. Trimming at V came to 3 bases and at J to 1 base, leaving 14 bases not matched to a gene. Germline lookup yields CDR1 DFQATT and CDR2 SNEGSKA (reference sequence). The CDR3 is 18 residues long. Produced via immunoSEQ multiplex PCR; TCRdb's table is partial and in-frame only. The table lists around 31,000 clones, 80% to 90% of them singletons. This sample is part of a study of blood T cell repertoires in COVID-19. The TCR originated in a woman aged 40 to 50 with active or convalescent COVID-19. The chain carries TRBV20-1 and TRBJ2-3; the match to TRBD2 covers 9 bases. The sample was peripheral blood. CDR3 amino acids: CSASLRGRADWRTDTQYF. The CDR3 DNA is TGCAGTGCTAGTCTCCGCGGGAGGGCCGACTGGCGCACAGATACGCAGTATTTT.